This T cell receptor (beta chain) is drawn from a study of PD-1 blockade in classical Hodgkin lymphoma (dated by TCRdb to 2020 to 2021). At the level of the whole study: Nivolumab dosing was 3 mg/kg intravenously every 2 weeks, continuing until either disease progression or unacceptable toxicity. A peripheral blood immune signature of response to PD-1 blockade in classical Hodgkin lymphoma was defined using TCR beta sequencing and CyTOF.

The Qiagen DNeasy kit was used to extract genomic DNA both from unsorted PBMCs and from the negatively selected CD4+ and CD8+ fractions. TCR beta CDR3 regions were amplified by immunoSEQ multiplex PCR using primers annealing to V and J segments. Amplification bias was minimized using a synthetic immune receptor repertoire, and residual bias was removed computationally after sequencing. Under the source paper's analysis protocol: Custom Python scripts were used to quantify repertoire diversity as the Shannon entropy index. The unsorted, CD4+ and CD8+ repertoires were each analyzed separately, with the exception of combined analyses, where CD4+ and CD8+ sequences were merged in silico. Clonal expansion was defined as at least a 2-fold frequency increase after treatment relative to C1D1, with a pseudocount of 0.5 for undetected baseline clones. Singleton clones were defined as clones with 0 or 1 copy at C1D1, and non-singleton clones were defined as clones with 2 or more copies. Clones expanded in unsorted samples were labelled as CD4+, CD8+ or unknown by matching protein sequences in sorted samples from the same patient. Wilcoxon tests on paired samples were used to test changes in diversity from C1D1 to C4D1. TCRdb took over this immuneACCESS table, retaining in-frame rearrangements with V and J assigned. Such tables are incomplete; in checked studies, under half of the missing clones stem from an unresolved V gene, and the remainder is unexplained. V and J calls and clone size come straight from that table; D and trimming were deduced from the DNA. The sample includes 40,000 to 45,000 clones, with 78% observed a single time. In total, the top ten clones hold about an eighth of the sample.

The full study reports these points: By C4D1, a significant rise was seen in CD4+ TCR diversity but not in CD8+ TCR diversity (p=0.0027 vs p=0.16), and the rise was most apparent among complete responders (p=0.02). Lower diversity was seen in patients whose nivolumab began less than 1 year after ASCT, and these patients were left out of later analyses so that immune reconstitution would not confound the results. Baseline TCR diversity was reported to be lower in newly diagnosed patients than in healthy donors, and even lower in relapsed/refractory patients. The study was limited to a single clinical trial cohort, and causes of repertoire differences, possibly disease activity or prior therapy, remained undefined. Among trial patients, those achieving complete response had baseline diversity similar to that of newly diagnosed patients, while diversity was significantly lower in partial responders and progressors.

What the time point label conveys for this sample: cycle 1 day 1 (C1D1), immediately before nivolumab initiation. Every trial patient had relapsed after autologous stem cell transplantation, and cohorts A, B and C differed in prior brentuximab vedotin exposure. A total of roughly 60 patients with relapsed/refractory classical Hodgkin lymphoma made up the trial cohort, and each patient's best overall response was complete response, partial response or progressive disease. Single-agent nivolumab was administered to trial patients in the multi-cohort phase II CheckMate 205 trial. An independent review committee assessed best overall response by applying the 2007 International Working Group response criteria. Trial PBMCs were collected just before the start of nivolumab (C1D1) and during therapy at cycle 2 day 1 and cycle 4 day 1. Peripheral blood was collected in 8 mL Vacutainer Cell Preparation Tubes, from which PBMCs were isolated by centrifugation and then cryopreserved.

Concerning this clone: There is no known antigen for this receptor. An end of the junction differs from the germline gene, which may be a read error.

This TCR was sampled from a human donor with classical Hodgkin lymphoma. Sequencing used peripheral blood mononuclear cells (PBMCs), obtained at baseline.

For the CDR3, the sequence is CASSFYGGAYEQYF. The bases are TGTGCCAGCAGCTTCTACGGGGGGGCCTACGAGCAGTACTTC. The rearrangement joined TRBV5-3 to TRBJ2-7; TRBD2 fits 8 bases in the junction. TRBV5-3 is designated an ORF whose function remains uncertain. The CDR3 covers 14 residues, taking in both the cysteine and the phenylalanine. The entry retains the CDR3 DNA only, 42 bases that are in frame from base 1.